One sample yielded the 3 T cell receptor beta chains listed below, sequenced in a study of blood T cell repertoires in COVID-19. Libraries were prepared by immunoSEQ multiplex PCR; TCRdb keeps only in-frame clonotypes and omits some of them. The data contain under 200,000 clones, around 84% of them singletons. Sequences were obtained from peripheral blood. The receptors shown here come from a man aged 55 to 69 with COVID-19, enrolled during active disease.

The chain is built from TRBV6-5 and TRBJ1-5; D is perhaps TRBD1 (5 bases). Germline V gene data show CDR1 as MNHEY and CDR2 as SVGAGI. The germline V and J ends were trimmed by 6 bases and 1 base, with 13 bases remaining between them. This CDR3 spans 15 amino acids. The CDR3 DNA sequence: TGTGCCAGCAGACAGGACATCTCGAGCAATCAGCCCCAGCATTTT. Its protein product is CASRQDISSNQPQHF.

J is TRBJ1-5 and V is TRBV28, with TRBD1 as a possible D gene (6 bases). CDR1 is MDHEN and CDR2 is SYDVKM in the germline V gene. The CDR3 is 15 residues long. Between the trimmed V and J ends, which lost 6 bases and 0 bases, there was a span of 12 bases. The CDR3 nucleotides read TGTGCCAGCAGACCCGACAGGACTAGCAATCAGCCCCAGCATTTT. Translation gives CASRPDRTSNQPQHF. The full variable domain, rest sourced from reference TRBV28 and TRBJ1-5, is DVKVTQSSRYLVKRTGEKVFLECVQDMDHENMFWYRQDPGLGLRLIYFSYDVKMKEKGDIPEGYSVSREKKERFSLILESASTNQTSMYLCASRPDRTSNQPQHFGDGTRLSIL.

The genes are TRBV7-8 and TRBJ1-3; TRBD1 might be the D (6 bases). This CDR3 comprises 16 residues. V was trimmed by 5 bases and J by 0 bases, leaving 14 bases between them. Germline loops: CDR1 SGHVS, CDR2 FQNEAQ. CDR3 DNA: TGTGCCAGCAGCGTAAACATGGGACACTCTGGAAACACCATATATTTT. Protein: CASSVNMGHSGNTIYF.